One sample yielded the 15 T cell receptor beta chains listed below, sequenced in a study of Tregs in tolerant kidney transplant recipients. The table came from immunoSEQ multiplex PCR; TCRdb's copy has only in-frame clones and leaves some out. In the table there are 68,000 or so clones, 84% of which are singletons. The specimen sequenced was CD4+ T cells from blood. All receptors derive from a human donor in good health.

CDR3 DNA sequence: TGTGCCAGCAGCTTAGAGGGGGGTTTTGGCTACACCTTC. It is translated as CASSLEGGFGYTF. The gene calls are TRBV7-9 and TRBJ1-2; tentatively, D is TRBD1 (6 bases). V was cut by 1 base and J by 7 bases, with 10 bases left in between. The germline CDR1 and CDR2 sequences are SEHNR and FQNEAQ (reference sequence). This CDR3 region has 13 residues. Supplemented by reference TRBV7-9 and TRBJ1-2, the full variable domain reads DTGVSQNPRHKITKRGQNVTFRCDPISEHNRLYWYRQTLGQGPEFLTYFQNEAQLEKSRLLSDRFSAERPKGSFSTLEIQRTEQGDSAMYLCASSLEGGFGYTFGSGTRLTVV.

CDR3 sequence reads: CASSYGGPTYEQYF. The CDR3 nucleotides are TGTGCCAGCAGTTACGGGGGCCCCACCTACGAGCAGTACTTC. The chain employs TRBV6-6 and TRBJ2-7; D might be TRBD1 (6 bases). The V end was cut by 2 bases, the J end by 2 bases, with 10 bases between. Germline V CDR1 and CDR2: MNHNY, SVGAGI (reference sequence). The CDR3 is made up of 14 amino acids.

The gene calls are TRBV4-2 and TRBJ2-1; TRBD2 matches 9 bases. The V gene's germline CDR1 is LGHNA and CDR2 YNFKEQ. This CDR3 has 15 residues. V lost 4 bases and J lost 2; bases outside the gene matches: 3. The CDR3 spells CASSLAGVPYNEQFF. The CDR3 DNA is TGTGCCAGCAGCCTAGCGGGAGTTCCCTACAATGAGCAGTTCTTC.

The chain has TRBV5-5 and TRBJ1-1; D is unresolved. Trimming left V 2 bases short and J 4 bases short, with 12 bases between. Germline lookup yields CDR1 SGHKS and CDR2 YYEKEE (reference sequence). CDR3 length: 14 residues. The CDR3 reads CASSFLERGTEAFF. The CDR3 DNA follows: TGTGCCAGCAGCTTTCTAGAACGGGGCACTGAAGCTTTCTTT.

This chain uses TRBV4-1 with TRBJ2-1; the D is unclear. CDR3 length: 18 amino acids. CDR1 and CDR2 (germline): MGHRA, YSYEKL. V was pared by 0 bases and J by 0 bases, with 15 bases between. The CDR3: CASSQDGRYRSSYNEQFF. CDR3 coding DNA: TGCGCCAGCAGCCAAGACGGTAGGTATAGGAGCTCCTACAATGAGCAGTTCTTC.

The chain recombines TRBV28 with TRBJ2-4, with D perhaps TRBD2 (5 bases). The CDR3 totals 15 residues. The V and J ends lost 9 bases and 2 bases respectively, with 17 bases between them. CDR1 and CDR2 (germline): MDHEN, SYDVKM. CDR3 loop: CASKGYGETKNIQYF. The CDR3 DNA reads as TGTGCCAGTAAAGGGTACGGGGAAACCAAAAACATTCAGTACTTC.

The chain uses TRBV7-3 and TRBJ2-5; 8 bases are shared with TRBD1. Germline CDR1 SGHTA, CDR2 FQGTGA. The CDR3 has 18 amino acids. The ends lost 3 bases at V and 0 bases at J; junction bases unmatched: 12. The CDR3 protein is CASSFAQTGGPYQETQYF. The CDR3, as DNA: TGTGCCAGCAGCTTCGCGCAAACAGGGGGACCGTACCAAGAGACCCAGTACTTC. Combining the CDR3 with reference TRBV7-3 and TRBJ2-5 gives the whole variable domain GAGVSQTPSNKVTEKGKYVELRCDPISGHTALYWYRQSLGQGPEFLIYFQGTGAADDSGLPNDRFFAVRPEGSVSTLKIQRTERGDSAVYLCASSFAQTGGPYQETQYFGPGTRLLVL.

V gene TRBV6-1 combines with J gene TRBJ2-2; 8 bases match TRBD1. The CDR3 sequence is 14 residues long. The V gene's germline CDR1 is MNHNS and CDR2 SASEGT. V was clipped by 3 bases and J by 6 bases; unmatched bases: 3. In DNA form, the CDR3 reads TGTGCCAGCAGTGAGGACAGGGTCGCCGGGGAGCTGTTTTTT. Protein product: CASSEDRVAGELFF.

V gene TRBV29-1 combines with J gene TRBJ2-3; TRBD2 matches 9 bases. J gave up 4 bases and V 7 bases, and 3 bases lay outside the gene matches. In germline, CDR1 is SQVTM, CDR2 ANQGSEA. The CDR3 is 12 residues long. The CDR3 region is CSGAGGADTQYF. Written as DNA, the CDR3 is TGCAGCGGGGCGGGGGGGGCAGATACGCAGTATTTT.

The chain has TRBV9 and TRBJ2-2; maybe TRBD1 (5 bases). V lost 1 base, J lost 3 bases, and 19 bases lay in between. Germline lookup yields CDR1 SGDLS and CDR2 YYNGEE. There are 18 residues in the CDR3. As DNA, the CDR3 is TGTGCCAGCAGCGTATCAAGAAGGAGACAGACGTACACCGGGGAGCTGTTTTTT. Translating it yields CASSVSRRRQTYTGELFF. Variable domain in full (rest from reference TRBV9 and TRBJ2-2): DSGVTQTPKHLITATGQRVTLRCSPRSGDLSVYWYQQSLDQGLQFLIQYYNGEERAKGNILERFSAQQFPDLHSELNLSSLELGDSALYFCASSVSRRRQTYTGELFFGEGSRLTVL.

The chain is built from TRBV10-3 and TRBJ2-4; unclear D gene. Looked up from germline, CDR1 is ENHRY and CDR2 is SYGVKD. The CDR3 is 13 amino acids. V lost 11 bases and J 7 bases, leaving 18 bases between the germline ends. The CDR3 protein is CAVGPVGVNIQYF. CDR3 DNA: TGTGCCGTCGGACCTGTTGGTGTGAACATTCAGTACTTC.

This clone was seen a few times. This chain connects TRBV7-3 to TRBJ1-2; D is undetermined. Germline CDR1 reads SGHTA; CDR2 reads FQGTGA. Trimming took 5 bases from V and 0 from J, leaving 13 bases between them. This CDR3 contains 15 residues. As DNA, the CDR3 is TGTGCCAGCAGCCGGACCCTCCAGCCTAACTATGGCTACACCTTC. Its translation is CASSRTLQPNYGYTF. Full variable domain (remainder filled in from reference TRBV7-3 and TRBJ1-2): GAGVSQTPSNKVTEKGKYVELRCDPISGHTALYWYRQSLGQGPEFLIYFQGTGAADDSGLPNDRFFAVRPEGSVSTLKIQRTERGDSAVYLCASSRTLQPNYGYTFGSGTRLTVV.

The chain carries TRBV7-2 and TRBJ1-4; D perhaps matches TRBD1 (6 bases). Deletions cut 5 bases from V and 3 bases from J, with 16 bases between. The CDR3 runs 16 residues. Germline V lookup: CDR1 SGHTA, CDR2 FQGNSA. DNA for the CDR3: TGTGCCAGCAGCCCAGGGGCCCCGACAGCTAATGAAAAACTGTTTTTT. Amino acid sequence: CASSPGAPTANEKLFF.

This sequence joins TRBV12-5 and TRBJ1-5, with 7 bases lining up with TRBD1. Germline lookup yields CDR1 LGHNT and CDR2 FRNRAP. The CDR3 spans 15 residues. The trim removed 1 base at V and 3 bases at J, leaving 3 bases unmatched. CDR3 in amino acids: CASGLGTGVNQPQHF. CDR3 nucleotides: TGTGCTAGTGGTTTGGGGACAGGAGTCAATCAGCCCCAGCATTTT.

This sequence joins TRBV6-5 and TRBJ2-2, with D perhaps TRBD1 or TRBD2 (6 bases each). Trimming removed 6 bases at V and 3 bases at J, with 11 bases between. This CDR3 has 14 amino acids. CDR1 and CDR2 from the germline V gene are MNHEY and SVGAGI. CDR3 in DNA: TGTGCCAGCAGGGGGGGCTGGGACACCGGGGAGCTGTTTTTT. Its translation is CASRGGWDTGELFF.